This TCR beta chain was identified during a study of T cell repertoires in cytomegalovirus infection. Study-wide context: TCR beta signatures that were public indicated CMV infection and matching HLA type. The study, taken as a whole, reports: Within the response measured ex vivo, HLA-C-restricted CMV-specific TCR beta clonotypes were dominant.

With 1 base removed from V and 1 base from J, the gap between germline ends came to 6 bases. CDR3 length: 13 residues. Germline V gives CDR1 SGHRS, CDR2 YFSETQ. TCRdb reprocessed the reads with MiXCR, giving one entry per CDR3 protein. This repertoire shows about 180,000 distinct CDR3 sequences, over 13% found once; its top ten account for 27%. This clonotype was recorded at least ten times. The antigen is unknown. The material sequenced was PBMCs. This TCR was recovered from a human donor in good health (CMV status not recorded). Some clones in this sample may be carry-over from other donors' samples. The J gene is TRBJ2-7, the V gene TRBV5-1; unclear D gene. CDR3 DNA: TGCGCCAGCAGCTTGCAGGAGTCCTACGAGCAGTACTTC. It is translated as CASSLQESYEQYF. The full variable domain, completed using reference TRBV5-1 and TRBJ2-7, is KAGVTQTPRYLIKTRGQQVTLSCSPISGHRSVSWYQQTPGQGLQFLFEYFSETQRNKGNFPGRFSGRQFSNSRSEMNVSTLELGDSALYLCASSLQESYEQYFGPGTRLTVT.